A selection of T cell receptor beta chains follows, all from one sample in a study of T cells in localized non-small cell lung cancer. Profiled with immunoSEQ multiplex PCR; TCRdb holds only in-frame clones, not every one. The sample carries 39,000 or so clones, about 80% recorded once. The input for sequencing was PBMCs, taken before any cancer treatment. These TCRs come from a man aged 40 to 70 with stage II lung adenocarcinoma. Both conserved end residues are part of each CDR3. The order of the fields is D gene, J gene, V gene, CDR3 length, clone size, CDR3 protein, CDR3 DNA. The D gene is left open where the match is weak. Size is stated for part of the rows, as once, few or many counts, or as a class when the clone is expanded.

d_gene: -
j_gene: TRBJ2-7
v_gene: TRBV5-1
len: 13
abundance: -
CDR3aa: CASSLVRQKEQYF
CDR3nt: TGCGCCAGCAGCTTGGTTAGACAGAAGGAGCAGTACTTC

d_gene: TRBD1
j_gene: TRBJ1-4
v_gene: TRBV7-8
len: 18
abundance: -
CDR3aa: CASSPRTGTRATNEKLFF
CDR3nt: TGTGCCAGCAGCCCCCGGACAGGGACGCGGGCAACTAATGAAAAACTGTTTTTT

d_gene: TRBD1
j_gene: TRBJ1-4
v_gene: TRBV4-1
len: 15
abundance: -
CDR3aa: CASSPGGTGREKLFF
CDR3nt: TGCGCCAGCAGCCCAGGCGGGACAGGGAGGGAAAAACTGTTTTTT

d_gene: TRBD2
j_gene: TRBJ2-3
v_gene: TRBV7-3
len: 13
abundance: -
CDR3aa: CASSSPGTSEQYF
CDR3nt: TGTGCCAGCAGCTCCCCCGGGACTAGCGAGCAGTATTTT

d_gene: -
j_gene: TRBJ1-5
v_gene: TRBV6-5
len: 15
abundance: -
CDR3aa: CASRPSGGSNQPQHF
CDR3nt: TGTGCCAGCAGGCCCTCGGGAGGGAGCAATCAGCCCCAGCATTTT

d_gene: TRBD2
j_gene: TRBJ2-3
v_gene: TRBV5-1
len: 16
abundance: -
CDR3aa: CASSLVGSGGLDTQYF
CDR3nt: TGCGCCAGCAGCTTGGTGGGTAGCGGGGGCCTAGATACGCAGTATTTT

d_gene: TRBD1
j_gene: TRBJ2-5
v_gene: TRBV10-3
len: 17
abundance: -
CDR3aa: CAISGTRGRGHQETQYF
CDR3nt: TGTGCCATCAGTGGAACAAGGGGGCGCGGGCACCAAGAGACCCAGTACTTC

d_gene: -
j_gene: TRBJ2-1
v_gene: TRBV7-9
len: 17
abundance: -
CDR3aa: CASSLVRPYGVYNEQFF
CDR3nt: TGTGCCAGCAGCTTAGTTAGGCCATATGGGGTTTACAATGAGCAGTTCTTC

d_gene: TRBD2
j_gene: TRBJ2-7
v_gene: TRBV9
len: 15
abundance: -
CDR3aa: CASSALGVGGDEQYF
CDR3nt: TGTGCCAGCAGCGCCCTAGGGGTGGGGGGGGACGAGCAGTACTTC

d_gene: TRBD2
j_gene: TRBJ2-7
v_gene: TRBV19
len: 14
abundance: few
CDR3aa: CASTPGAGAQEQYF
CDR3nt: TGTGCCAGTACCCCGGGCGCGGGAGCCCAGGAGCAGTACTTC

d_gene: TRBD1
j_gene: TRBJ2-1
v_gene: TRBV11-2
len: 15
abundance: -
CDR3aa: CASSPDWTGDNEQFF
CDR3nt: TGTGCCAGCAGCCCGGACTGGACAGGGGACAATGAGCAGTTCTTC

d_gene: TRBD2
j_gene: TRBJ2-7
v_gene: TRBV28
len: 17
abundance: -
CDR3aa: CASTPGGRGHSSYEQYF
CDR3nt: TGTGCCAGCACCCCGGGGGGGCGAGGGCATAGCTCCTACGAGCAGTACTTC

d_gene: -
j_gene: TRBJ2-1
v_gene: TRBV6-5
len: 15
abundance: -
CDR3aa: CASSYGQGTYNEQFF
CDR3nt: TGTGCCAGCAGTTACGGTCAGGGGACCTACAATGAGCAGTTCTTC

d_gene: -
j_gene: TRBJ1-1
v_gene: TRBV6-5
len: 12
abundance: -
CDR3aa: CASIRGNTEAFF
CDR3nt: TGTGCCAGCATACGAGGAAACACTGAAGCTTTCTTT

d_gene: TRBD2
j_gene: TRBJ2-1
v_gene: TRBV28
len: 16
abundance: -
CDR3aa: CASSSLAGGPNNEQFF
CDR3nt: TGTGCCAGCAGTTCTCTAGCGGGAGGGCCGAACAATGAGCAGTTCTTC

d_gene: -
j_gene: TRBJ2-3
v_gene: TRBV2
len: 13
abundance: -
CDR3aa: CASSDVGTDTQYF
CDR3nt: TGTGCCAGCAGCGACGTTGGCACAGATACGCAGTATTTT

d_gene: TRBD1
j_gene: TRBJ2-7
v_gene: TRBV25-1
len: 15
abundance: -
CDR3aa: CASSPTGTGSYEQYF
CDR3nt: TGTGCCAGCAGCCCCACCGGGACAGGCTCCTACGAGCAGTACTTC

d_gene: -
j_gene: TRBJ2-2
v_gene: TRBV30
len: 11
abundance: -
CDR3aa: CAWTKTGELFF
CDR3nt: TGTGCCTGGACTAAAACCGGGGAGCTGTTTTTT

d_gene: -
j_gene: TRBJ2-5
v_gene: TRBV5-1
len: 15
abundance: -
CDR3aa: CASSLGPEVDQTQYF
CDR3nt: TGCGCCAGCAGCTTGGGCCCCGAGGTCGACCAGACCCAGTACTTC

d_gene: -
j_gene: TRBJ1-1
v_gene: TRBV12-5
len: 13
abundance: -
CDR3aa: CASGLSRGSEAFF
CDR3nt: TGTGCTAGTGGTCTCTCGCGGGGCAGTGAAGCTTTCTTT

d_gene: -
j_gene: TRBJ1-2
v_gene: TRBV6-1
len: 15
abundance: few
CDR3aa: CASSEAIQGHYGYTF
CDR3nt: TGTGCCAGCAGTGAAGCGATACAGGGACACTATGGCTACACCTTC

d_gene: -
j_gene: TRBJ2-5
v_gene: TRBV28
len: 14
abundance: -
CDR3aa: CASSPVGGGETQYF
CDR3nt: TGTGCCAGCAGTCCAGTGGGGGGCGGGGAGACCCAGTACTTC

d_gene: TRBD1
j_gene: TRBJ1-6
v_gene: TRBV6-1
len: 16
abundance: -
CDR3aa: CASSDGAHRGNSPLHF
CDR3nt: TGTGCCAGCAGTGACGGGGCCCACAGGGGGAACTCACCCCTCCACTTT

d_gene: -
j_gene: TRBJ1-1
v_gene: TRBV15
len: 16
abundance: -
CDR3aa: CATSRDRVQQNTEAFF
CDR3nt: TGTGCCACCAGCAGAGATCGGGTACAGCAGAACACTGAAGCTTTCTTT

d_gene: TRBD2
j_gene: TRBJ2-7
v_gene: TRBV9
len: 15
abundance: -
CDR3aa: CASSVDLADRTEQYF
CDR3nt: TGTGCCAGCAGCGTAGACCTAGCGGATCGGACCGAGCAGTACTTC

d_gene: TRBD1
j_gene: TRBJ2-7
v_gene: TRBV6-6
len: 13
abundance: -
CDR3aa: CATSRRGTYEQYF
CDR3nt: TGTGCCACGAGCCGCAGGGGGACCTACGAGCAGTACTTC

d_gene: -
j_gene: TRBJ2-6
v_gene: TRBV5-8
len: 17
abundance: -
CDR3aa: CASSLEASISGANVLTF
CDR3nt: TGTGCCAGCAGCTTGGAGGCCTCCATATCTGGGGCCAACGTCCTGACTTTC

d_gene: -
j_gene: TRBJ2-4
v_gene: TRBV2
len: 16
abundance: -
CDR3aa: CASSLRDTIAKNIQYF
CDR3nt: TGTGCCAGCAGTCTACGGGACACGATAGCCAAAAACATTCAGTACTTC

d_gene: -
j_gene: TRBJ2-1
v_gene: TRBV5-4
len: 14
abundance: -
CDR3aa: CASSVRLGDNEQFF
CDR3nt: TGTGCCAGCAGCGTCAGACTAGGGGACAATGAGCAGTTCTTC

d_gene: TRBD2
j_gene: TRBJ2-7
v_gene: TRBV7-3
len: 15
abundance: -
CDR3aa: CASSTGTSVSYEQYF
CDR3nt: TGTGCCAGCAGCACCGGGACTAGCGTCTCCTACGAGCAGTACTTC

d_gene: TRBD1
j_gene: TRBJ2-6
v_gene: TRBV5-8
len: 15
abundance: few
CDR3aa: CASDRGNSGANVLTF
CDR3nt: TGTGCCAGCGACAGGGGCAACTCTGGGGCCAACGTCCTGACTTTC

d_gene: -
j_gene: TRBJ1-2
v_gene: TRBV9
len: 15
abundance: -
CDR3aa: CASSVDWDINYGYTF
CDR3nt: TGTGCCAGCAGCGTCGACTGGGACATAAACTATGGCTACACCTTC

d_gene: -
j_gene: TRBJ2-5
v_gene: TRBV15
len: 15
abundance: -
CDR3aa: CATSSGGTSQETQYF
CDR3nt: TGTGCCACCAGCAGCGGCGGGACTTCCCAAGAGACCCAGTACTTC

d_gene: TRBD1
j_gene: TRBJ1-5
v_gene: TRBV4-2
len: 14
abundance: few
CDR3aa: CASSRQGANQPQHF
CDR3nt: TGTGCCAGCAGCCGACAGGGGGCCAATCAGCCCCAGCATTTT

d_gene: -
j_gene: TRBJ2-4
v_gene: TRBV7-2
len: 15
abundance: -
CDR3aa: CASSLVTEMKNIQYF
CDR3nt: TGTGCCAGCAGCTTAGTGACGGAGATGAAAAACATTCAGTACTTC

d_gene: -
j_gene: TRBJ2-1
v_gene: TRBV4-2
len: 15
abundance: -
CDR3aa: CASSVESGSYNEQFF
CDR3nt: TGTGCCAGCAGCGTGGAGAGCGGGTCCTACAATGAGCAGTTCTTC

d_gene: TRBD2
j_gene: TRBJ2-1
v_gene: TRBV7-9
len: 13
abundance: -
CDR3aa: CASRLTSANEQFF
CDR3nt: TGTGCCAGCAGGTTGACTAGCGCGAATGAGCAGTTCTTC